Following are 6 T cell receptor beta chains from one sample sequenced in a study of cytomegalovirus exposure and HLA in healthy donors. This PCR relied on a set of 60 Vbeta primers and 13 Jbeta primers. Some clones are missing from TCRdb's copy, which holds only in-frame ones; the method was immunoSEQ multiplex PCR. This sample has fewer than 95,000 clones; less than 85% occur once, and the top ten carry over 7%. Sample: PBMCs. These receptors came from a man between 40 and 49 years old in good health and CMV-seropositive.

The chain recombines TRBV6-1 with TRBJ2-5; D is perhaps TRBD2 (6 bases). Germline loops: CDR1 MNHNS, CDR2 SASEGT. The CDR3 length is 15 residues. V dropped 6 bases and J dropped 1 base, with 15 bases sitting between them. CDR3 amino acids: CASRIRGTIQETQYF. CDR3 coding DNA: TGTGCCAGCAGAATCCGGGGGACCATCCAAGAGACCCAGTACTTC.

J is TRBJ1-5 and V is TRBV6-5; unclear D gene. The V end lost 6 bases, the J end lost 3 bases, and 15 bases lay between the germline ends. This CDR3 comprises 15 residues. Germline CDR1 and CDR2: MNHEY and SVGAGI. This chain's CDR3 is CASRSGSLVNQPQHF. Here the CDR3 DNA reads TGTGCCAGCAGGTCGGGATCCCTGGTCAATCAGCCCCAGCATTTT.

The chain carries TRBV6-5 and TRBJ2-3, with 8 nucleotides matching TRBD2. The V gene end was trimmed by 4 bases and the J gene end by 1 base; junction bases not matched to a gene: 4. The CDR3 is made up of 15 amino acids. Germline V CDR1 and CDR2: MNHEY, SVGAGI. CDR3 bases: TGTGCCAGCAGTTGGTCAGCGGGGGGCACAGATACGCAGTATTTT. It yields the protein CASSWSAGGTDTQYF.

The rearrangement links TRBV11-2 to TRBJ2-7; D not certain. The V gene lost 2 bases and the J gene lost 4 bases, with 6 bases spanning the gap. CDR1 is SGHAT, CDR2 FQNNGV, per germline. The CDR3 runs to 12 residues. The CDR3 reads CASSLNLYEQYF. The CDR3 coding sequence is TGTGCCAGCAGCTTAAATCTTTACGAGCAGTACTTC. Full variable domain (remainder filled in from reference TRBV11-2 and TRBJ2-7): EAGVAQSPRYKIIEKRQSVAFWCNPISGHATLYWYQQILGQGPKLLIQFQNNGVVDDSQLPKDRFSAERLKGVDSTLKIQPAKLEDSAVYLCASSLNLYEQYFGPGTRLTVT.

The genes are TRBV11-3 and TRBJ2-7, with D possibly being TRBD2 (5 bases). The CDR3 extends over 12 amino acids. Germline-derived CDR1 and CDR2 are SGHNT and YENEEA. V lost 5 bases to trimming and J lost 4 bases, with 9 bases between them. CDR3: CASSPGWYEQYF. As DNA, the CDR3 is TGTGCCAGCAGCCCGGGGTGGTACGAGCAGTACTTC.

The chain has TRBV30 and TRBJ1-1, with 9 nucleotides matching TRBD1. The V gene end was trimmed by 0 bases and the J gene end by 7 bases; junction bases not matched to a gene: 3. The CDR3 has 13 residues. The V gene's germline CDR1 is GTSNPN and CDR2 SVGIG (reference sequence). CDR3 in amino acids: CAWSVTGGSEAFF. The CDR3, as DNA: TGTGCCTGGAGTGTGACAGGGGGTAGTGAAGCTTTCTTT.